Presented here are 29 T cell receptor beta chains from one specimen sequenced in a study of T cell responses to AZD1222 COVID-19 vaccine. Produced via immunoSEQ multiplex PCR; TCRdb's table is partial and in-frame only. Among nearly 110,000 clones listed, roughly nine tenths were seen once. The sample here was peripheral blood, taken on day 0 of AZD1222 vaccination. The receptors come from an adult in good health.

The chain has TRBV28 and TRBJ2-5; tentatively, D is TRBD1 (6 bases). Trimming removed 3 bases at V and 1 base at J, with 9 bases between. This CDR3 is built from 14 residues. Germline CDR1 MDHEN, CDR2 SYDVKM. The CDR3 spells CASSFVGGQETQYF. DNA for the CDR3: TGTGCCAGCAGTTTCGTAGGGGGCCAAGAGACCCAGTACTTC.

CDR3 sequence: CASSATKPGRREAGNTIYF. CDR3 coding DNA: TGTGCCAGCAGCGCAACCAAACCGGGACGCCGAGAAGCTGGAAACACCATATATTTT. The chain links TRBV9 to TRBJ1-3; TRBD1 might be the D (5 bases). The length of the CDR3 is 19 residues. V lost 3 bases and J lost 2, with 24 bases in between. Germline V gene data show CDR1 as SGDLS and CDR2 as YYNGEE.

V usage is TRBV28 and J usage is TRBJ1-5; D is unclear. CDR3 size: 12 residues. The germline V and J ends were trimmed by 7 bases and 7 bases, with 11 bases remaining between them. The germline V gene encodes CDR1 MDHEN and CDR2 SYDVKM. This CDR3 reads CASTTPTQPQHF. In DNA, the CDR3 is TGTGCCAGCACCACCCCCACGCAGCCCCAGCATTTT.

This chain connects TRBV21-1 to TRBJ2-1. TRBV21-1 constitutes a pseudogene. This CDR3 has 11 amino acids. The CDR3 DNA reads TGTGCCAGCAGCAGGGTTGCGGAGCAGTTCTTC. Translated, it gives CASSRVAEQFF.

The gene calls are TRBV5-1 and TRBJ1-1; no firm D call. Germline CDR1 and CDR2: SGHRS and YFSETQ. Trimming pared 5 bases from V and 2 bases from J, leaving 7 bases between. This CDR3 spans 12 amino acids. The DNA for the CDR3 is TGCGCCAGCAGTAGGGTAAACACTGAAGCTTTCTTT. Translation gives CASSRVNTEAFF.

V is TRBV7-2 and J is TRBJ2-7; weak D call: TRBD1 (6 bases). The ends were cut back, 4 bases at V and 4 bases at J, with 17 bases in the middle. Per the germline V gene, CDR1 is SGHTA and CDR2 is FQGNSA. This CDR3 comprises 15 residues. As DNA, the CDR3 is TGTGCCAGCAGCTGGGGTCCGGGACAAATTTACGAGCAGTACTTC. It translates to CASSWGPGQIYEQYF.

The chain is built from TRBV28 and TRBJ2-2, with 8 bases lining up with TRBD1. With V trimmed by 7 bases and J by 4 bases, 5 bases remained unmatched. The CDR3 is 14 residues long. Germline assignment: CDR1 MDHEN and CDR2 SYDVKM. CDR3 sequence: CASIDRGGTGELFF. In nucleotides, the CDR3 is TGTGCCAGCATCGACAGGGGTGGCACCGGGGAGCTGTTTTTT.

V usage is TRBV7-3 and J usage is TRBJ2-1, with D perhaps TRBD2 (6 bases). The germline V and J ends were trimmed by 2 bases and 4 bases, with 6 bases remaining between them. The germline V gene has CDR1 SGHTA and CDR2 FQGTGA. The CDR3 runs 13 residues. DNA for the CDR3: TGTGCCAGCAGCTTAGGGACTTACAATGAGCAGTTCTTC. Its protein is CASSLGTYNEQFF.

The V and J genes are TRBV5-1 and TRBJ2-5, with 8 bases matching TRBD1. Trimming cost V 0 bases and J 2 bases; bases outside gene matches: 6. In germline, CDR1 is SGHRS, CDR2 YFSETQ. The CDR3 runs to 16 residues. DNA of the CDR3: TGCGCCAGCAGCTTGGGCGGGACAGGCGGGCAAGAGACCCAGTACTTC. It is translated as CASSLGGTGGQETQYF.

This chain joins TRBV7-8 and TRBJ2-7; 7 bases match TRBD2. Trimming at V came to 5 bases and at J to 7 bases, leaving 2 bases not matched to a gene. Per germline, CDR1 SGHVS and CDR2 FQNEAQ. The CDR3 totals 11 residues. The CDR3 DNA sequence: TGTGCCAGCAGCCGAGCGGGGGAGCAGTACTTC. Amino acid sequence: CASSRAGEQYF.

About this clone: Additional DNA sequences in this sample encode the identical CDR3. The genes are TRBV28 and TRBJ1-2, with D possibly matching TRBD1 (6 bases). This CDR3 has 14 residues. The germline V and J ends were trimmed by 2 bases and 2 bases, with 9 bases remaining between them. Germline V gene lookup returns CDR1 MDHEN and CDR2 SYDVKM. The CDR3 loop is CASSLPTGNYGYTF. The CDR3 DNA reads TGTGCCAGCAGTTTACCCACAGGGAACTATGGCTACACCTTC.

The gene calls are TRBV18 and TRBJ2-5, with D perhaps matching TRBD1 (5 bases). Trimming left V 8 bases short and J 5 bases short, with 15 bases between. CDR1 KGHSH and CDR2 LQKENI come from the germline V gene. This CDR3 is built from 13 residues. CDR3 in amino acids: CASAKGAQETQYF. Written as DNA, the CDR3 is TGTGCCAGCGCCAAAGGGGCGCAGGAGACCCAGTACTTC.

The rearrangement uses TRBV5-8 and TRBJ2-5; no clear D gene. Germline CDR1 is SGHTS and CDR2 is YDEGEE. The CDR3 totals 19 residues. Trimming shortened V by 1 base and J by 5 bases, and 27 bases separated the two germline ends. The CDR3 DNA sequence: TGTGCCAGCAGCTTGTGGCTCGCTCCCAGTTCGGTGCTGGAGGAGACCCAGTACTTC. Protein: CASSLWLAPSSVLEETQYF.

This chain uses TRBV7-2 with TRBJ1-1, with D unclear. This CDR3 has 15 amino acids. V gave up 3 bases and J gave up 0 bases, with 11 bases separating them. Germline CDR1 is SGHTA and CDR2 is FQGNSA. CDR3 in amino acids: CASSFSNSVNTEAFF. CDR3 DNA sequence: TGTGCCAGCAGCTTTTCAAACAGTGTGAACACTGAAGCTTTCTTT.

V is TRBV11-1 and J is TRBJ2-7; D is possibly TRBD2 (6 bases). CDR1 is SGHAT, CDR2 FQDESV, per germline (reference sequence). This CDR3 has 12 residues. V lost 5 bases, J lost 5 bases, and 10 bases lay in between. The CDR3 region has the DNA TGTGCCAGCAGCGCCCGCGGGGACGAGCAGTACTTC. Translating gives CASSARGDEQYF. Drawing the rest from reference TRBV11-1 and TRBJ2-7, the complete variable domain is EAEVAQSPRYKITEKSQAVAFWCDPISGHATLYWYRQILGQGPELLVQFQDESVVDDSQLPKDRFSAERLKGVDSTLKIQPAELGDSAMYLCASSARGDEQYFGPGTRLTVT.

The chain is built from TRBV10-1 and TRBJ1-5; no clear D gene. With 7 bases removed from V and 3 bases from J, the gap between germline ends came to 16 bases. Looked up from germline, CDR1 is WNHNN and CDR2 is SYGVQD (reference sequence). The CDR3 loop spans 15 amino acids. Written as DNA, the CDR3 is TGCGCCAGCACCCCTTTAGATGACATCAATCAGCCCCAGCATTTT. It is translated as CASTPLDDINQPQHF.

In this sample, this clone turned up once. The genes are TRBV5-1 and TRBJ2-3, with 8 nucleotides matching TRBD2. After removal of 0 bases from V and 3 bases from J, the junction contained 6 bases not matched to a gene. This CDR3 spans 16 amino acids. In germline, CDR1 is SGHRS, CDR2 YFSETQ. This chain's CDR3 is CASSLGAGAGTDTQYF. The CDR3 DNA reads as TGCGCCAGCAGCTTGGGAGCGGGAGCGGGGACAGATACGCAGTATTTT.

The chain employs TRBV12-3 or TRBV12-4 and TRBJ1-1; D unclear. The CDR3 has 13 residues. The V and J ends lost 6 bases and 0 bases respectively, with 8 bases between them. CDR3 amino acids: CASSPGMNTEAFF. In DNA, the CDR3 is TGTGCCAGCAGCCCCGGCATGAACACTGAAGCTTTCTTT.

The gene calls are TRBV9 and TRBJ1-1; 7 bases line up with TRBD1. The J segment lost 4 bases and the V segment lost 7 bases, leaving 10 bases of the junction unmatched. Per germline, CDR1 SGDLS and CDR2 YYNGEE. This CDR3 contains 14 residues. Written as DNA, the CDR3 is TGTGCCAGCGCCCCGAGACAGGGAAGCACTGAAGCTTTCTTT. This translates into CASAPRQGSTEAFF.

This chain joins TRBV5-4 and TRBJ2-7, with 8 bases lining up with TRBD1. This CDR3 spans 15 amino acids. Germline loops: CDR1 SGHNT, CDR2 YYREEE (reference sequence). The trim removed 4 bases at V and 3 bases at J, leaving 9 bases unmatched. CDR3 nucleotide sequence: TGTGCCAGCAGCGTAGGACAGGGACAATACTACGAGCAGTACTTC. Its translation: CASSVGQGQYYEQYF.

V and J are TRBV19 and TRBJ2-1; tentatively, D is TRBD1 (5 bases). Between the trimmed V and J ends, which lost 1 base and 5 bases, there was a span of 9 bases. This CDR3 region has 14 residues. Germline CDR1 reads LNHDA; CDR2 reads SQIVND (reference sequence). Here the CDR3 DNA reads TGTGCCAGTAGTATAGGTGCACAGGACAATGAGCAGTTCTTC. This sequence encodes CASSIGAQDNEQFF. Supplemented by reference TRBV19 and TRBJ2-1, the full variable domain reads DGGITQSPKYLFRKEGQNVTLSCEQNLNHDAMYWYRQDPGQGLRLIYYSQIVNDFQKGDIAEGYSVSREKKESFPLTVTSAQKNPTAFYLCASSIGAQDNEQFFGPGTRLTVL.

The chain is built from TRBV27 and TRBJ2-2; maybe TRBD1 (7 bases). The CDR3 consists of 14 residues. Germline V gene sequence: CDR1 MNHEY, CDR2 SMNVEV (reference sequence). Trimming took off 6 bases at V and 6 bases at J, with 14 bases between the two ends. DNA of the CDR3: TGTGCCAGCAGCCCCGACAGGGAGGCCGGGGAGCTGTTTTTT. Translation: CASSPDREAGELFF.

The genes are TRBV4-1 and TRBJ2-1, with a weak D call TRBD2 (6 bases). CDR1 is MGHRA and CDR2 is YSYEKL in the germline V gene. With 2 bases removed from V and 2 bases from J, the gap between germline ends came to 16 bases. The CDR3 contains 17 residues. The CDR3 here is CASSQNPSVRAYNEQFF. The DNA of the CDR3 is TGCGCCAGCAGCCAAAACCCTAGCGTGAGGGCCTACAATGAGCAGTTCTTC.

The rearrangement joins TRBV7-3 to TRBJ2-5, with 10 positions matching TRBD2. V lost 7 bases, J lost 2 bases, and 10 bases stayed unmatched. Germline V gene data show CDR1 as SGHTA and CDR2 as FQGTGA. The CDR3 extends over 16 amino acids. The CDR3 here is CASINRTSGSQETQYF. In DNA, the CDR3 is TGTGCCAGCATCAATCGGACTAGCGGTTCACAAGAGACCCAGTACTTC.

This clone has a handful of counts. The V and J genes are TRBV3-1 (or the pseudogene TRBV3-2) and TRBJ1-1; no definite D call. This CDR3 is built from 14 residues. Germline-derived CDR1 and CDR2 are LGHDT and YNNKEL (reference sequence). The V gene lost 4 bases and the J gene lost 1 base, with 10 bases spanning the gap. In nucleotides, the CDR3 is TGTGCCAGCAGCCGGCCAGAGGGGAACACTGAAGCTTTCTTT. It encodes CASSRPEGNTEAFF.

The chain uses TRBV7-9 and TRBJ2-7, with unresolved D. The V gene's germline CDR1 is SEHNR and CDR2 FQNEAQ (reference sequence). This CDR3 is built from 15 residues. V lost 1 base and J lost 2, with 12 bases in between. This CDR3 reads CASSLGVGPTYEQYF. CDR3 DNA: TGTGCCAGCAGCTTAGGAGTAGGCCCCACCTACGAGCAGTACTTC. Looking up the rest from reference TRBV7-9 and TRBJ2-7 gives the full variable domain: DTGVSQNPRHKITKRGQNVTFRCDPISEHNRLYWYRQTLGQGPEFLTYFQNEAQLEKSRLLSDRFSAERPKGSFSTLEIQRTEQGDSAMYLCASSLGVGPTYEQYFGPGTRLTVT.

The rearrangement links TRBV7-2 to TRBJ1-4; D is perhaps TRBD1 (5 bases). Between the trimmed V and J ends, which lost 0 bases and 7 bases, there was a span of 15 bases. The germline V gene has CDR1 SGHTA and CDR2 FQGNSA. CDR3 length: 16 residues. For the CDR3, the DNA is TGTGCCAGCAGCTTAGCGGTGGGGCGCGGAAGTGAAAAACTGTTTTTT. Residues: CASSLAVGRGSEKLFF. Full variable domain (missing parts from reference TRBV7-2 and TRBJ1-4): GAGVSQSPSNKVTEKGKDVELRCDPISGHTALYWYRQSLGQGLEFLIYFQGNSAPDKSGLPSDRFSAERTGGSVSTLTIQRTQQEDSAVYLCASSLAVGRGSEKLFFGSGTQLSVL.

The genes are TRBV28 and TRBJ1-1; 12 bases fit TRBD1. CDR3 length: 17 residues. The ends lost 3 bases at V and 5 bases at J; junction bases unmatched: 10. Germline assignment: CDR1 MDHEN and CDR2 SYDVKM. DNA for the CDR3: TGTGCCAGCAGTTTTTACGGGACAGGGGGCGCGGGTACTGAAGCTTTCTTT. It translates to CASSFYGTGGAGTEAFF.

The chain uses TRBV11-3 and TRBJ2-7, with unresolved D. Per germline, CDR1 SGHNT and CDR2 YENEEA. Trimming took 0 bases from V and 0 from J, leaving 6 bases between them. The CDR3 consists of 14 residues. The CDR3 protein is CASSLDLGSYEQYF. As DNA, the CDR3 is TGTGCCAGCAGCTTAGATCTCGGCTCCTACGAGCAGTACTTC.